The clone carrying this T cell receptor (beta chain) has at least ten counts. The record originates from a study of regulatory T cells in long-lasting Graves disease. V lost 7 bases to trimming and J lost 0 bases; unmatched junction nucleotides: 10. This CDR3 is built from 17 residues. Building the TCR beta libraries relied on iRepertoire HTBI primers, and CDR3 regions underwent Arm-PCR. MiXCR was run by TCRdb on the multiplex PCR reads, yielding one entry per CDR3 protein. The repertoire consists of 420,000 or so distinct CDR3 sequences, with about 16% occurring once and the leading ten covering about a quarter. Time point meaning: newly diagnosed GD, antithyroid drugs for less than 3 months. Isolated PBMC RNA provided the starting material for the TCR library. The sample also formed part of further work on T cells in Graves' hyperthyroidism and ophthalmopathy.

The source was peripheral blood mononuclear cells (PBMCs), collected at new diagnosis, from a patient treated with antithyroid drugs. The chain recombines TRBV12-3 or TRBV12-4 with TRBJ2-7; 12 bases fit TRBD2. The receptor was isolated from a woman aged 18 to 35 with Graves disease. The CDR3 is CASTASGRALNSYEQYF. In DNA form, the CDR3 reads TGTGCCAGCACGGCTAGCGGGAGGGCCCTAAACTCCTACGAGCAGTACTTC.